The 16 T cell receptor beta chains below all came from one sample that was sequenced in a study of T cells in Graves' hyperthyroidism and ophthalmopathy. TCR beta CDR3 regions were amplified from RNA. TCR CDR3 regions were first amplified by RT-PCR with HTBI primers. TCRdb recomputed calls from the multiplex PCR reads with MiXCR, one row per CDR3 protein. The repertoire includes about 600,000 distinct CDR3 sequences, around 16% of them detected once, and less than 3.5% sits in the top ten. Sequenced sample: blood. The receptors here all came from a woman in her forties with Graves' ophthalmopathy.

The J gene is TRBJ1-4, the V gene TRBV30, with TRBD1 identical over 7 bases. Germline CDR1 GTSNPN, CDR2 SVGIG (reference sequence). The CDR3 runs 15 residues. The junction had 4 bases not matched to a gene; V was cut back by 3 bases and J by 0 bases. CDR3 bases: TGTGCCTGGAGCGACAGGGTTTCAACTAATGAAAAACTGTTTTTT. Its translation: CAWSDRVSTNEKLFF.

This clonotype appeared a few times. The chain is built from TRBV9 and TRBJ2-6; D uncertain. Trimming removed 3 bases from V and 0 bases from J, with 13 bases in between. Looked up from germline, CDR1 is SGDLS and CDR2 is YYNGEE. The CDR3 extends over 17 amino acids. The CDR3 here is CASSAVVTASGANVLTF. The CDR3 DNA is TGTGCCAGCAGCGCAGTGGTTACAGCCTCTGGGGCCAACGTCCTGACTTTC.

Concerning this clonotype: Just one base apart from a much larger clone, this may be a read error. V gene TRBV20-1 combines with J gene TRBJ2-7; no reliable D call. The assigned J gene may be wrong: the sequence end matches TRBJ2-1 better. The CDR3 sequence is 13 residues long. Looked up from germline, CDR1 is DFQATT and CDR2 is SNEGSKA (reference sequence). CDR3 loop: CSARATFSYEQFF. CDR3 bases: TGCAGTGCTAGAGCCACTTTCTCCTACGAGCAGTTCTTC.

The sample holds a few counts of this clonotype. The gene calls are TRBV7-2 and TRBJ2-3; D call uncertain. In germline, CDR1 is SGHTA, CDR2 FQGNSA. CDR3 size: 13 residues. Trimming pared 8 bases from V and 6 bases from J, leaving 15 bases between. CDR3 bases: TGTGCCAGCGGGTGGATCGTAAGGGATACGCAGTATTTT. Residues: CASGWIVRDTQYF.

This clonotype was counted only a few times. This chain links TRBV20-1 with TRBJ1-2; perhaps TRBD1 as D (5 bases). Germline CDR1 and CDR2: DFQATT and SNEGSKA (reference sequence). The ends were cut back, 3 bases at V and 3 bases at J, with 14 bases in the middle. There are 14 residues in the CDR3. The CDR3 bases are TGCAGTGCTAGTGTGGGGGGATCTGACTATGGCTACACCTTC. Its protein is CSASVGGSDYGYTF.

This clonotype was recorded at least ten times. V is TRBV20-1 and J is TRBJ1-6; TRBD1 matches at 10 bases. Unmatched junction bases numbered 5, after V lost 4 bases and J lost 8 bases. The CDR3 length is 14 residues. CDR1 and CDR2 from the germline V gene are DFQATT and SNEGSKA (reference sequence). CDR3 sequence: CSATPDRGDSPLHF. The CDR3 nucleotides read TGCAGTGCTACACCGGACAGGGGGGATTCACCCCTCCACTTT.

CDR3 nucleotides: TGTGCCACCCAGGGGTGGGGCACTGAAGCTTTCTTT. Translating gives CATQGWGTEAFF. The J gene is TRBJ1-1, the V gene TRBV27; D is possibly TRBD1 (6 bases). CDR1 is MNHEY and CDR2 is SMNVEV in the germline V gene (reference sequence). The V end was cut by 10 bases, the J end by 4 bases, with 13 bases between. This CDR3 is built from 12 residues.

This clonotype was seen ten or more times. V gene TRBV11-2 combines with J gene TRBJ1-3; D is possibly TRBD1 (6 bases). Germline loops: CDR1 SGHAT, CDR2 FQNNGV. V gave up 4 bases and J gave up 7 bases, with 14 bases separating them. This CDR3 spans 14 amino acids. CDR3 sequence (DNA): TGTGCCAGCAGCTCGGGACACGGAGGGAACACCATATATTTT. As protein: CASSSGHGGNTIYF.

This clonotype has just a few counts. This chain connects TRBV12-5 to TRBJ1-2; 7 bases are a match to TRBD1. The germline gives CDR1 LGHNT, CDR2 FRNRAP. The CDR3 consists of 17 residues. Trimming cost V 0 bases and J 8 bases; bases outside gene matches: 15. CDR3 in amino acids: CASGLVLDRVPAGGYTF. CDR3 DNA sequence: TGTGCTAGTGGTTTGGTACTTGACAGGGTACCTGCGGGAGGCTACACCTTC.

This clonotype appeared many times. The rearrangement uses TRBV27 and TRBJ2-3; D remains unclear. The V gene lost 1 base and the J gene lost 3 bases, with 5 bases spanning the gap. Germline V lookup: CDR1 MNHEY, CDR2 SMNVEV (reference sequence). This CDR3 has 13 amino acids. The CDR3 nucleotides read TGTGCCAGCAGTTTATTAGCAACAGATACGCAGTATTTT. This translates into CASSLLATDTQYF.

This clonotype was counted only a few times. The chain couples TRBV6-1 to TRBJ2-7, with D unresolved. CDR3 length equals 12 residues. V lost 1 base and J lost 3, with 4 bases in between. The germline gives CDR1 MNHNS, CDR2 SASEGT. The CDR3 sequence: CASSEEFYEQYF. CDR3 nucleotides: TGTGCCAGCAGTGAAGAATTCTACGAGCAGTACTTC.

This chain joins TRBV6-1 and TRBJ1-3; 9 bases fit TRBD1. V was clipped by 5 bases and J by 3 bases; unmatched bases: 8. Germline CDR1 MNHNS, CDR2 SASEGT. The CDR3 has 16 amino acids. CDR3 coding DNA: TGTGCCAGCAGTAAATCACAGGGGGCAGGTGGAAACACCATATATTTT. Amino acids: CASSKSQGAGGNTIYF.

V gene TRBV5-1 combines with J gene TRBJ2-5; maybe TRBD2 (6 bases). CDR1 and CDR2 from the germline V gene are SGHRS and YFSETQ. CDR3 size: 15 residues. The V end lost 0 bases, the J end lost 5 bases, and 14 bases lay between the germline ends. The CDR3 DNA follows: TGCGCCAGCAGCTTGGCCGGGACTCCTCGGGAGACCCAGTACTTC. This codes for CASSLAGTPRETQYF. Complete variable domain (other parts from reference TRBV5-1 and TRBJ2-5): KAGVTQTPRYLIKTRGQQVTLSCSPISGHRSVSWYQQTPGQGLQFLFEYFSETQRNKGNFPGRFSGRQFSNSRSEMNVSTLELGDSALYLCASSLAGTPRETQYFGPGTRLLVL.

This clonotype has only a few counts. The V and J genes are TRBV20-1 and TRBJ2-4; a possible D gene is TRBD1 (6 bases). The CDR3 runs to 15 residues. Trimming removed 8 bases at V and 0 bases at J, with 17 bases between. Germline CDR1 reads DFQATT; CDR2 reads SNEGSKA (reference sequence). CDR3: CSTTRTALAKNIQYF. DNA for the CDR3: TGCAGTACAACCCGGACAGCCTTAGCCAAAAACATTCAGTACTTC.

The table lists this clonotype with many counts. J is TRBJ2-5 and V is TRBV28; D possibly corresponds to TRBD2 (6 bases). The CDR3 is 14 amino acids. Germline-derived CDR1 and CDR2 are MDHEN and SYDVKM. V lost 4 bases and J 5 bases, leaving 14 bases between the germline ends. In nucleotides, the CDR3 is TGTGCCAGCAGTTCAACGGGAGAAGGGGAGACCCAGTACTTC. The encoded protein is CASSSTGEGETQYF.

This clonotype was detected a few times. The chain joins TRBV20-1 to TRBJ2-7, with TRBD2 as a possible D gene (5 bases). Per the germline V gene, CDR1 is DFQATT and CDR2 is SNEGSKA (reference sequence). The CDR3 is 13 amino acids. Trimming shortened V by 2 bases and J by 0 bases, and 8 bases separated the two germline ends. This CDR3 is CSARIEGSYEQYF. The CDR3 DNA sequence: TGCAGTGCTAGAATCGAGGGCTCCTACGAGCAGTACTTC.